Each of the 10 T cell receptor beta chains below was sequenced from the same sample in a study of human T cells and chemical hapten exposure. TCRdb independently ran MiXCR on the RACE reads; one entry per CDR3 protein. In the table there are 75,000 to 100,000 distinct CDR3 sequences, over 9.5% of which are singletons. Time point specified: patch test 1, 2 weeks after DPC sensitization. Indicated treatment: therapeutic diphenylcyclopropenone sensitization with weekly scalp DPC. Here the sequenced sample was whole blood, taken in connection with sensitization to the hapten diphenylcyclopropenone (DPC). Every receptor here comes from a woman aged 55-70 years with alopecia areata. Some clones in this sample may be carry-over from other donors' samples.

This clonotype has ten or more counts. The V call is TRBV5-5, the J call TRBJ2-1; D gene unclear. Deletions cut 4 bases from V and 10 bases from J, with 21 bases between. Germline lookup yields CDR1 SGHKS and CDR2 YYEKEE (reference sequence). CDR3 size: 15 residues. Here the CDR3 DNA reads TGTGCCAGCAGCCACTACGGCTCTTCTTCGGAGGAGCAGTTCTTC. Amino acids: CASSHYGSSSEEQFF.

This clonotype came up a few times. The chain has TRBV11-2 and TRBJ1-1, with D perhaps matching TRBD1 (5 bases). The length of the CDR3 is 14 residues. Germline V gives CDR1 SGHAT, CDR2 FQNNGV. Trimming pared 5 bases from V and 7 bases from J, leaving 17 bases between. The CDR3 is CASSTQGGVFEAFF. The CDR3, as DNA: TGTGCCAGCAGCACTCAGGGAGGGGTCTTTGAAGCTTTCTTT.

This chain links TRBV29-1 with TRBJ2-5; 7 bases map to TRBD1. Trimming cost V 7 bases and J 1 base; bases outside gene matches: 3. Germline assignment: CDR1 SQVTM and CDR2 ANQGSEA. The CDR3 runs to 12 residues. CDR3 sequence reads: CSGGTAQETQYF. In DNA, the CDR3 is TGCAGCGGGGGGACAGCCCAAGAGACCCAGTACTTC.

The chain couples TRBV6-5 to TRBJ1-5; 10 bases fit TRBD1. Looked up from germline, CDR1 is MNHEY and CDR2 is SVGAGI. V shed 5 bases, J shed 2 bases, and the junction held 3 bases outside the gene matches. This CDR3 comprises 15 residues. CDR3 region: CASSRQGAGNQPQHF. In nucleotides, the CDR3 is TGTGCCAGCAGTAGACAGGGGGCCGGCAATCAGCCCCAGCATTTT.

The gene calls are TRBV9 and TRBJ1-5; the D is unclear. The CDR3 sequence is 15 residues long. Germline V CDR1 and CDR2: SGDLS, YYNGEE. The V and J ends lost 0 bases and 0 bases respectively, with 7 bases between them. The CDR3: CASSVGGTSNQPQHF. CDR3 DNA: TGTGCCAGCAGCGTAGGTGGCACTAGCAATCAGCCCCAGCATTTT. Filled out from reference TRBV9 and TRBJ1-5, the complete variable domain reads DSGVTQTPKHLITATGQRVTLRCSPRSGDLSVYWYQQSLDQGLQFLIQYYNGEERAKGNILERFSAQQFPDLHSELNLSSLELGDSALYFCASSVGGTSNQPQHFGDGTRLSIL.

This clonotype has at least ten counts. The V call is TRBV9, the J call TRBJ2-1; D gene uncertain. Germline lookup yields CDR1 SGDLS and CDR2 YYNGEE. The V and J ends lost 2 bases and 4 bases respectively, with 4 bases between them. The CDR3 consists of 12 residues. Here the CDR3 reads CASSVGYNEQFF. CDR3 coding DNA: TGTGCCAGCAGCGTTGGATACAATGAGCAGTTCTTC.

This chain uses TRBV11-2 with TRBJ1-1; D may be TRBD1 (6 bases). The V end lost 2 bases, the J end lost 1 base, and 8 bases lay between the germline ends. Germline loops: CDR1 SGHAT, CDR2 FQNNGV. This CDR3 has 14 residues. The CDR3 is CASSLSRGNTEAFF. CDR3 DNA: TGTGCCAGCAGCTTAAGCAGGGGGAACACTGAAGCTTTCTTT.

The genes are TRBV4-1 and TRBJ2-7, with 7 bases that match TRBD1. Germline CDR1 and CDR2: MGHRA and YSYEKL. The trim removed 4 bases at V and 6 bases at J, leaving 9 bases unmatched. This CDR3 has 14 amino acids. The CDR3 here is CASSPRQGHSEQYF. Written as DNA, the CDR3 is TGCGCCAGCAGCCCACGACAGGGTCATAGCGAGCAGTACTTC.

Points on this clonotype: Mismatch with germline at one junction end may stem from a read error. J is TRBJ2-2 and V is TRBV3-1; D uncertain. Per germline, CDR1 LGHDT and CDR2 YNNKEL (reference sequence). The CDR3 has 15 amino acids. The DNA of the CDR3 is TGTGCCGGCAGCCTTCTGACACCTGTCACCGGGGAGCTGTTTTTT. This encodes CAGSLLTPVTGELFF.

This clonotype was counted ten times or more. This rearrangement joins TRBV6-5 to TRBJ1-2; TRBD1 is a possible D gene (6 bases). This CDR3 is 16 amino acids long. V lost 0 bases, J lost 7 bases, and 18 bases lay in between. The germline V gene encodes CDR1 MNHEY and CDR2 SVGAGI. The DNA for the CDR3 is TGTGCCAGCAGTTACTCGTGGGGGGCGCTGGGATCTGGCTACACCTTC. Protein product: CASSYSWGALGSGYTF.